This is a list of T cell receptor beta chains from one sample in a study of T cells in localized non-small cell lung cancer. Clones were sequenced by immunoSEQ multiplex PCR, and TCRdb holds only the in-frame ones, with some missing. There are 1,500 or so clones in the sample; about a fifth occur only once, and around 15% lies in the top ten. Sequencing used lung tumor tissue, obtained before any cancer treatment. These receptors were collected from a male donor at least 60 years old with stage II squamous cell lung carcinoma. CDR3s include the opening cysteine and the closing phenylalanine or tryptophan. D genes are given only for firm matches. A clone size is listed for some rows: how often the clone was seen (once, few, many), or a class if it is expanded.

TRBJ2-6 NA TRBV23-1 NA TGCGCCAGCAGCAACTACAGGGAAACGGGGGCCAACGTCCTGACTTTC CASSNYRETGANVLTF
TRBJ2-7 NA TRBV18 few TGTGCCAGCTCACCACTCAAGGGGCCCTACGAGCAGTACTTC CASSPLKGPYEQYF
TRBJ2-1 TRBD2 TRBV30 NA TGTGCCTGGAGTGTACTACTAGCGGGGGGGCTAGACAATGAGCAGTTCTTC CAWSVLLAGGLDNEQFF
TRBJ2-1 TRBD1 TRBV30 few TGTGCCTGGAGGCCATACGGGACAGTCTACAATGAGCAGTTCTTC CAWRPYGTVYNEQFF
TRBJ1-2 NA TRBV4-1 few TGCGCCAGCAGCCAAGAGAGGGGAGCTAACTATGGCTACACCTTC CASSQERGANYGYTF
TRBJ2-2 NA TRBV9 NA TGTGCCAGCGGCAAGCGCGCGAACACCGGGGAGCTGTTTTTT CASGKRANTGELFF
TRBJ2-1 NA TRBV9 few TGTGCCAGCAGCCTGGAAGTAGCGTCTTACAATGAGCAGTTCTTC CASSLEVASYNEQFF
TRBJ1-5 NA TRBV29-1 NA TGCAGCGTTGGAGGGGGTAGCAATCAGCCCCAGCATTTT CSVGGGSNQPQHF
TRBJ2-7 TRBD2 TRBV6-7 few TGTGCCAGCAGTTCCCCGGGACTAGCGCCGTACGAGCAGTACTTC CASSSPGLAPYEQYF
TRBJ2-7 NA TRBV11-3 few TGTGCCAGCGGCTCCCCTGACGGGAGATGGGGCTCCTACGAGCAGTACTTC CASGSPDGRWGSYEQYF
TRBJ2-2 TRBD1 TRBV28 NA TGTGCCAGCAGAGGGGACAGGGGGCGAAGCGGGGAGCTGTTTTTT CASRGDRGRSGELFF
TRBJ1-2 NA TRBV19 once TGTGCCAGTTTATCGGGGGATGGCTACACCTTC CASLSGDGYTF
TRBJ1-5 TRBD1 TRBV28 NA TGTGCCAGCAGTTTGTTAGACAGGGTACACCAGCCCCAGCATTTT CASSLLDRVHQPQHF
TRBJ2-7 TRBD1 TRBV28 NA TGTGCCAGCAGTTTATATGGGACAGGTGAATACGAGCAGTACTTC CASSLYGTGEYEQYF
TRBJ2-2 NA TRBV28 few TGTGCCAGCAGTCAATCATGGGGGGAGCTGTTTTTT CASSQSWGELFF
TRBJ2-7 TRBD2 TRBV30 few TGTGCCTGGAGTTCCCTAGCGGGGTACGAGCAGTACTTC CAWSSLAGYEQYF
TRBJ2-5 NA TRBV19 NA TGTGCCAGTAGTATCCGCCCTATACAGGGTCAAGAGACCCAGTACTTC CASSIRPIQGQETQYF
TRBJ2-3 NA TRBV9 NA TGTGCCAGCACCGGAGGCACGGCAGGGACAGATACGCAGTATTTT CASTGGTAGTDTQYF
TRBJ2-7 NA TRBV10-3 few TGTGCCATCAGTGAGTTTCTAGCCGAGCAGTACTTC CAISEFLAEQYF
TRBJ2-7 NA TRBV28 NA TGTGCCAGCAGTTCCGGGACTTTCGAGCAGTACTTC CASSSGTFEQYF
TRBJ2-2 NA TRBV9 NA TGTGCCAGCACCCCGAACACCGGGGAGCTGTTTTTT CASTPNTGELFF
TRBJ2-1 TRBD2 TRBV19 NA TGTGCCAGTAGTTGGGGAGGGAGCTCCTACAATGAGCAGTTCTTC CASSWGGSSYNEQFF
TRBJ2-5 TRBD1 TRBV11-3 large TGTGCCAGCAGCCAGAAGACAGGGGGTTGGGAGACCCAGTACTTC CASSQKTGGWETQYF
TRBJ2-3 TRBD2 TRBV6-8 few TGTGCCAGCAGGGTGAGAGCGGGAGGGCTGGCAGATACGCAGTATTTT CASRVRAGGLADTQYF
TRBJ2-5 NA TRBV18 NA TGTGCCAGCTCGTTCGGGAACCAAGAGACCCAGTACTTC CASSFGNQETQYF
TRBJ2-3 TRBD2 TRBV30 few TGTGCCCTGGCGGGGGAGCCGGATACGCAGTATTTT CALAGEPDTQYF
TRBJ2-7 NA TRBV6-8 NA TGTGCCAGCAGAAAGGACGGCTATTACGAGCAGTACTTC CASRKDGYYEQYF
TRBJ1-2 NA TRBV6-8 NA TGTGCCAGCAGTCCACCCGGGACACTCTATGGCTACACCTTC CASSPPGTLYGYTF
TRBJ2-7 NA TRBV28 NA TGTGCCAGCACCTCGACGAGGACCTCGCACGGGCAGTACTTC CASTSTRTSHGQYF
TRBJ2-1 TRBD2 TRBV6-8 NA TGTGCCAGCAGTCGACTAGCGGGGTCCAACAATGAGCAGTTCTTC CASSRLAGSNNEQFF
TRBJ1-5 NA TRBV11-3 few TGTGCCAGCAGCTTAGTCCGGTTTTCCAATCAGCCCCAGCATTTT CASSLVRFSNQPQHF
TRBJ2-1 TRBD2 TRBV9 NA TGTGCCAGCAGCGTAGAGGTCGATACTAGCGGGATATACAATGAGCAGTTCTTC CASSVEVDTSGIYNEQFF
TRBJ1-3 NA TRBV6-8 medium-sized TGTGCCAGCAGCAGGCTGCTCCGGGACGGAGCTGGAAACACCATATATTTT CASSRLLRDGAGNTIYF
TRBJ2-1 NA TRBV28 NA TGTGCCAGCAGGGGAACTTACAATGAGCAGTTCTTC CASRGTYNEQFF
TRBJ2-3 NA TRBV19 NA TGTGCCAGTAGTTTGACAGTTCCCACAGATACGCAGTATTTT CASSLTVPTDTQYF
TRBJ2-2 TRBD1 TRBV18 NA TGTGCCAGCTCACTTTCCCGGGACAGGGCCGCCGGGGAGCTGTTTTTT CASSLSRDRAAGELFF
TRBJ2-3 TRBD1 TRBV10-3 medium-sized TGTGCCAGCTCGCAGGGGGCAGGCACAGATACGCAGTATTTT CASSQGAGTDTQYF
TRBJ1-2 NA TRBV12-2 NA TGTGCCGCCAGCGACGACAGCTCTAACTATGGCTACACCTTC CAASDDSSNYGYTF
TRBJ1-3 NA TRBV11-3 NA TGTGCCAGCAGCTCAAACCCCACAAAATCCGGAAACACCATATATTTT CASSSNPTKSGNTIYF
TRBJ1-4 NA TRBV6-8 NA TGTGCCAGCAACGAGGGCACTAATGAAAAACTGTTTTTT CASNEGTNEKLFF
TRBJ2-2 TRBD2 TRBV11-3 medium-sized TGTGCCAGCAGCGGTCCGGGACTAGGGGAGGTCGGGGAGCTGTTTTTT CASSGPGLGEVGELFF
TRBJ2-2 TRBD2 TRBV6-8 NA TGTGCCAGCAGTTCCGGACCGAGCGGGGGCTCCGGGACCGGGGAGCTGTTTTTT CASSSGPSGGSGTGELFF
TRBJ1-1 NA TRBV6-8 NA TGTGCCAGCAGTTACCCCGGGGTGGGGACTGAAGCTTTCTTT CASSYPGVGTEAFF
TRBJ1-5 TRBD1 TRBV6-8 medium-sized TGTGCCAGCAGTTCCCGACAGGGAAGTCAGCCCCAGCATTTT CASSSRQGSQPQHF
TRBJ2-7 NA TRBV30 NA TGTGCCTGGAGTGTAGGGGTTTACGAGCAGTACTTC CAWSVGVYEQYF
TRBJ2-3 NA TRBV6-8 NA TGTGCCAGCAGGCGGGACGAAGATACGCAGTATTTT CASRRDEDTQYF
TRBJ2-7 NA TRBV11-3 medium-sized TGTGCCAGCAGCTCACGGGGAGGGGCAGGGGTTCTCGCTTCCGAGCAGTACTTC CASSSRGGAGVLASEQYF
TRBJ2-7 NA TRBV5-1 NA TGCGCCAGCAGCTTGGATCCTACCACCTCCTACGAGCAGTACTTC CASSLDPTTSYEQYF
TRBJ2-3 TRBD2 TRBV6-8 few TGTGCCAGCAGTTTAGCGGGGGGTGATGGGCAGTATTTT CASSLAGGDGQYF
TRBJ2-1 TRBD1 TRBV15 few TGTGCCACCAGCAGAGATCTCAGGGGGCCGGATGAGCAGTTCTTC CATSRDLRGPDEQFF